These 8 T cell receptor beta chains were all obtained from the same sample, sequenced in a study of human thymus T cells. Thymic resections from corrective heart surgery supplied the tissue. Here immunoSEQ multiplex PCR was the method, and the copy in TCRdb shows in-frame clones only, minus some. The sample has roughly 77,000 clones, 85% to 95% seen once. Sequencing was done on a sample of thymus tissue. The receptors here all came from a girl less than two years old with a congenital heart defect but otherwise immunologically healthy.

The CDR3 region is CATRPPGHPDEKLFF. CDR3 sequence (DNA): TGTGCCACCAGGCCCCCGGGACACCCTGATGAAAAACTGTTTTTT. The chain carries TRBV15 and TRBJ1-4, with D possibly matching TRBD1 (6 bases). V lost 6 bases and J lost 6, with 17 bases in between. Looked up from germline, CDR1 is LNHNV and CDR2 is YYDKDF (reference sequence). The CDR3 covers 15 residues.

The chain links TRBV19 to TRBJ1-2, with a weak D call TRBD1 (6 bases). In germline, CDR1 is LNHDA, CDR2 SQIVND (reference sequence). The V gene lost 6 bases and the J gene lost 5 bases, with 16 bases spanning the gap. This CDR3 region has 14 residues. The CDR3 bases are TGTGCCAGTAGCAGGACAGCATTGGTGTATGGCTACACCTTC. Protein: CASSRTALVYGYTF.

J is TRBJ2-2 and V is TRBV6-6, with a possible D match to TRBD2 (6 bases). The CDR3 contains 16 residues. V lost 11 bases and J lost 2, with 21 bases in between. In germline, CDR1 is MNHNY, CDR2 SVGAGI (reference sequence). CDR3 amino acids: CASEAGRDYNTGELFF. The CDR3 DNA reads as TGTGCCTCCGAAGCCGGGAGAGATTATAACACCGGGGAGCTGTTTTTT.

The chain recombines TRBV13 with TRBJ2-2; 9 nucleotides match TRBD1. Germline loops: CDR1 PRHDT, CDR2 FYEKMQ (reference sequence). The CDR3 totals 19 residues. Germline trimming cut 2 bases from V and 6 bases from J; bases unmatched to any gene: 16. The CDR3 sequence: CASSLLSRHRGHGAGELFF. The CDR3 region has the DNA TGTGCCAGCAGCTTATTATCCCGTCACAGGGGGCACGGAGCCGGGGAGCTGTTTTTT.

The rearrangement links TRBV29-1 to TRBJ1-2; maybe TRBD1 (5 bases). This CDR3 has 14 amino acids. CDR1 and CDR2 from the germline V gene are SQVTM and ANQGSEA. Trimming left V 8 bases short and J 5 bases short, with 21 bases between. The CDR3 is CSIRGSTDPYGYTF. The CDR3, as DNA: TGCAGCATCCGGGGCTCCACCGACCCTTATGGCTACACCTTC.

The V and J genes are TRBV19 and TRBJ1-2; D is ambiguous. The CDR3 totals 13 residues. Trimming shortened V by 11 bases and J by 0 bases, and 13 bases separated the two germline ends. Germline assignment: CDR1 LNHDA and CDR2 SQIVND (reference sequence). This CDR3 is CASIGSPNYGYTF. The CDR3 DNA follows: TGTGCCTCGATAGGCAGCCCTAACTATGGCTACACCTTC.

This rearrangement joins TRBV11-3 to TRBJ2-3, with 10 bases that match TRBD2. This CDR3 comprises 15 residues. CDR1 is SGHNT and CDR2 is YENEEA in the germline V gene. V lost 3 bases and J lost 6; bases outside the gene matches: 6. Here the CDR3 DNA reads TGTGCCAGCAGCTTCAGCGGGAGGGGGGGTGATACGCAGTATTTT. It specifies CASSFSGRGGDTQYF.

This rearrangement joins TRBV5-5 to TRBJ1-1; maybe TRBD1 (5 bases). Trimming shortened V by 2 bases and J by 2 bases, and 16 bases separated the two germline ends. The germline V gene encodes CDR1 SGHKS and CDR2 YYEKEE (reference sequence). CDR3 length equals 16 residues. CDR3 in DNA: TGTGCCAGCAGCTTCGGCAGGCGGGGGATCAACACTGAAGCTTTCTTT. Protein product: CASSFGRRGINTEAFF.